This TCR beta chain was recorded in a study of shared T cell receptors in the human thymus. The method was immunoSEQ multiplex PCR; TCRdb's version includes in-frame clones alone and lacks a portion of them. The repertoire holds hundreds of thousands of clones, with approximately 89% as singletons. The sample holds one count of this clone. Trimming shortened V by 0 bases and J by 9 bases, and 13 bases separated the two germline ends. The CDR3 runs to 14 residues. From germline, CDR1 is SGHDT and CDR2 YYEEEE. These data are also associated with another study on human thymus T cells. As that study records: Having surgery to correct congenital heart defects, healthy Finnish infants acted as the donors. Thymic samples were excised during corrective heart operations. Both thymic and peripheral blood repertoires showed apparently biased V and J usage. In unrelated individuals, thymic repertoires overlapped highly, according to related research.

This sequence joins TRBV5-6 and TRBJ1-5; unclear D gene. The sample comprised thymocytes. The receptor comes from a boy younger than two with a congenital heart defect. CDR3 coding DNA: TGTGCCAGCAGCTTGGCGGGGTTGTGGCCGCCCCAGCATTTT. The encoded protein is CASSLAGLWPPQHF.